Shown below are 15 T cell receptor beta chains from a single sample sequenced in a study of T cell responses to AZD1222 COVID-19 vaccine (dated by TCRdb to about 2021). The time point label corresponds to: baseline before first vaccination. The receptor library was made with the immunoSEQ multiplex PCR assay. Drawn from immuneACCESS, this table holds only the in-frame rearrangements with V and J called that TCRdb kept. Clones are partly lost; checked studies trace under half to an unresolved V gene and leave the rest unexplained. For this sample there are more than 90,000 clones; around 84% appear just once. The biggest ten clones account for about 1.5% of the sample. This sample comprised peripheral blood, obtained on day 0 of AZD1222 vaccination. The receptors come from an adult in good health.

The CDR3 bases are TGTGCCAGCAGCTTATCCTACGAGCAGTACTTC. Its protein is CASSLSYEQYF. The chain recombines TRBV7-9 with TRBJ2-7, with unresolved D. Germline CDR1 reads SEHNR; CDR2 reads FQNEAQ (reference sequence). CDR3 length: 11 residues. Trimming took off 2 bases at V and 1 base at J, with 0 bases between the two ends.

In DNA, the CDR3 is TGTGCCAGCACCCGACAGGGGACAGGGGGAGGGAATGAGCAGTTCTTC. Residues: CASTRQGTGGGNEQFF. The rearrangement links TRBV5-8 to TRBJ2-1, with 11 bases that match TRBD1. The germline CDR1 and CDR2 sequences are SGHTS and YDEGEE. V lost 6 bases, J lost 7 bases, and 12 bases stayed unmatched. CDR3 length: 16 residues.

V and J are TRBV13 and TRBJ1-2; no definite D call. Germline CDR1 is PRHDT and CDR2 is FYEKMQ (reference sequence). The CDR3 covers 13 residues. V lost 1 base and J lost 3, with 6 bases in between. The CDR3 sequence is CASSLARYYGYTF. The DNA of the CDR3 is TGTGCCAGCAGCTTAGCCAGATACTATGGCTACACCTTC.

The chain uses TRBV28 and TRBJ2-4; TRBD2 might be the D (7 bases). V dropped 5 bases and J dropped 0 bases, with 11 bases sitting between them. Germline CDR1 and CDR2: MDHEN and SYDVKM. The CDR3 loop spans 15 amino acids. In nucleotides, the CDR3 is TGTGCCAGCAGTGGGGGGGGGCTAGCCAAAAACATTCAGTACTTC. It specifies CASSGGGLAKNIQYF.

The V and J genes are TRBV5-1 and TRBJ1-6, with D uncertain. Germline V CDR1 and CDR2: SGHRS, YFSETQ. Trimming took 0 bases from V and 5 from J, leaving 9 bases between them. The CDR3 has 15 amino acids. The chain's CDR3 is CASSLGGANNSPLHF. CDR3 sequence (DNA): TGCGCCAGCAGCTTGGGGGGAGCCAATAATTCACCCCTCCACTTT.

This chain connects TRBV10-3 to TRBJ2-1; D might be TRBD2 (6 bases). V was shortened by 8 bases and J by 0 bases, with 14 bases between the two germline ends. CDR3 size: 15 residues. CDR1 and CDR2 (germline): ENHRY, SYGVKD. The chain's CDR3 is CAIGYAGSSYNEQFF. The CDR3, as DNA: TGTGCCATCGGCTACGCGGGGAGCTCCTACAATGAGCAGTTCTTC.

This clone appeared once. The chain combines TRBV19 with TRBJ2-3, with 14 bases lining up with TRBD2. The CDR3 sequence is 15 residues long. V was clipped by 10 bases and J by 5 bases; unmatched bases: 8. Germline CDR1 and CDR2: LNHDA and SQIVND (reference sequence). The chain's CDR3 is CAISVTSGRGDTQYF. The DNA of the CDR3 is TGTGCCATCTCGGTGACTAGCGGGAGGGGAGATACGCAGTATTTT.

The chain recombines TRBV6-5 with TRBJ2-7, with 8 bases matching TRBD1. From germline, CDR1 is MNHEY and CDR2 SVGAGI. The CDR3 is made up of 14 amino acids. The V segment lost 6 bases and the J segment 0 bases; nucleotides outside the gene matches: 4. The CDR3 DNA is TGTGCCAGCAGGGGGACAGGTCTCTCCTACGAGCAGTACTTC. Its translation: CASRGTGLSYEQYF.

This chain links TRBV14 with TRBJ1-2; D is ambiguous. Trimming pared 1 base from V and 2 bases from J, leaving 8 bases between. Germline CDR1 and CDR2: SGHDN and FVKESK. The CDR3 covers 14 residues. CDR3 loop: CASSQVNANYGYTF. The CDR3, as DNA: TGTGCCAGCAGCCAAGTTAATGCGAACTATGGCTACACCTTC. The whole variable domain, filled in from reference TRBV14 and TRBJ1-2, reads EAGVTQFPSHSVIEKGQTVTLRCDPISGHDNLYWYRRVMGKEIKFLLHFVKESKQDESGMPNNRFLAERTGGTYSTLKVQPAELEDSGVYFCASSQVNANYGYTFGSGTRLTVV.

CDR3 sequence (DNA): TGTGCCAGCAGTTTTATTGACTCTGGGGCCAACGTCCTGACTTTC. Encoded protein: CASSFIDSGANVLTF. This chain links TRBV28 with TRBJ2-6; D is undetermined. CDR1 MDHEN and CDR2 SYDVKM come from the germline V gene. This CDR3 has 15 amino acids. V lost 3 bases and J lost 0, with 6 bases in between.

CDR3 sequence reads: CASSFQYLYNEQFF. Here the CDR3 DNA reads TGCGCCAGCAGCTTTCAGTATCTGTACAATGAGCAGTTCTTC. The chain is built from TRBV5-1 and TRBJ2-1, with D hard to call. The germline CDR1 and CDR2 sequences are SGHRS and YFSETQ. The CDR3 sequence is 14 residues long. The V gene lost 2 bases and the J gene lost 4 bases, with 10 bases spanning the gap.

This clone is a singleton in its sample. The gene calls are TRBV28 and TRBJ1-5, with D hard to call. Trimming removed 2 bases from V and 4 bases from J, with 6 bases in between. Germline loops: CDR1 MDHEN, CDR2 SYDVKM. The CDR3 has 13 amino acids. Here the CDR3 DNA reads TGTGCCAGCAGTTTACTCCGAAATCAGCCCCAGCATTTT. This gives the protein CASSLLRNQPQHF.

The gene calls are TRBV11-2 and TRBJ2-1; TRBD2 agrees at 8 bases. The V and J ends lost 1 base and 4 bases, in that order; junction bases with no gene match: 12. This CDR3 region has 18 residues. Germline V gives CDR1 SGHAT, CDR2 FQNNGV. CDR3 in amino acids: CASSLARSGRPPYNEQFF. As DNA, the CDR3 is TGTGCCAGCAGCTTAGCCCGCAGCGGGAGACCACCATACAATGAGCAGTTCTTC.

The V gene is TRBV28, the J gene TRBJ1-5; D ambiguous. Per germline, CDR1 MDHEN and CDR2 SYDVKM. The CDR3 is made up of 12 amino acids. With 7 bases removed from V and 4 bases from J, the gap between germline ends came to 8 bases. The DNA of the CDR3 is TGTGCCAGCAATGAGGGAAATCAGCCCCAGCATTTT. Its protein product is CASNEGNQPQHF.

The CDR3 nucleotides are TGTGCCAGCAGCTTAGAAGGGAACACTGAAGCTTTCTTT. The encoded protein is CASSLEGNTEAFF. V and J are TRBV7-9 and TRBJ1-1; D is undetermined. Germline CDR1 reads SEHNR; CDR2 reads FQNEAQ (reference sequence). Trimming stripped 1 base from V and 1 base from J, with 4 bases between. This CDR3 has 13 amino acids.